This entry lists 25 T cell receptor beta chains sequenced from one sample in a study of T cell responses to AZD1222 COVID-19 vaccine. Only in-frame clones appear in the TCRdb table, and some are missing; sequencing was by immunoSEQ multiplex PCR. The sample comprises 100,000 to 120,000 clones, 82% of which are singletons, and 5% rests with the top ten. Here the sequenced sample was peripheral blood, taken on day 0 of AZD1222 vaccination. Every receptor here comes from an adult in good health.

The genes are TRBV12-5 and TRBJ1-5; 7 bases are shared with TRBD1. Per germline, CDR1 LGHNT and CDR2 FRNRAP. V dropped 3 bases and J dropped 0; count of bases not matched to a gene: 5. This CDR3 contains 16 residues. CDR3: CASGFVTGDSNQPQHF. The CDR3 DNA follows: TGTGCTAGTGGTTTCGTAACAGGGGATAGCAATCAGCCCCAGCATTTT.

J is TRBJ1-2 and V is TRBV4-2; no reliable D call. Germline V gene sequence: CDR1 LGHNA, CDR2 YNFKEQ. Trimming shortened V by 0 bases and J by 8 bases, and 7 bases separated the two germline ends. There are 12 residues in the CDR3. The CDR3 DNA is TGTGCCAGCAGCCAAGAACAGCTCGGCTACACCTTC. It yields the protein CASSQEQLGYTF.

The chain combines TRBV4-1 with TRBJ1-1, with D perhaps matching TRBD1 (6 bases). Deletions cut 10 bases from V and 5 bases from J, with 17 bases between. Per germline, CDR1 MGHRA and CDR2 YSYEKL. The CDR3 runs 13 residues. CDR3 DNA sequence: TGCGCCACCCAAGAAGGGGGAAGGACTGAAGCTTTCTTT. It encodes CATQEGGRTEAFF.

This clone turned up a few times. This rearrangement joins TRBV15 to TRBJ1-2; D uncertain. Germline CDR1 and CDR2: LNHNV and YYDKDF (reference sequence). With 0 bases removed from V and 3 bases from J, the gap between germline ends came to 8 bases. The CDR3 runs to 14 residues. CDR3 in amino acids: CATSRDRVHYGYTF. The CDR3 DNA reads as TGTGCCACCAGCAGAGATCGGGTCCACTATGGCTACACCTTC. The full variable domain, in which reference TRBV15 and TRBJ1-2 provide the parts outside the CDR3, is DAMVIQNPRYQVTQFGKPVTLSCSQTLNHNVMYWYQQKSSQAPKLLFHYYDKDFNNEADTPDNFQSRRPNTSFCFLDIRSPGLGDTAMYLCATSRDRVHYGYTFGSGTRLTVV.

V is TRBV13 and J is TRBJ2-7, with 7 nucleotides matching TRBD2. This CDR3 contains 17 residues. With 2 bases clipped from V and 1 base from J, the junction kept 11 bases outside the gene matches. Per germline, CDR1 PRHDT and CDR2 FYEKMQ (reference sequence). CDR3 nucleotides: TGTGCCAGCAGCTTACTTTCAGAGGGAGGGATTTCCTACGAGCAGTACTTC. It codes for CASSLLSEGGISYEQYF.

This chain links TRBV4-2 with TRBJ2-7; possibly TRBD1 or TRBD2 for D (5 bases each). The CDR3 covers 13 residues. CDR1 and CDR2 from the germline V gene are LGHNA and YNFKEQ. V was trimmed by 4 bases and J by 2 bases, leaving 9 bases between them. The CDR3 loop is CASSRDVAYEQYF. For the CDR3, the DNA is TGTGCCAGCAGCCGGGACGTAGCCTACGAGCAGTACTTC.

The chain joins TRBV28 to TRBJ1-2; the D is unclear. The CDR3 extends over 13 amino acids. Trimming stripped 4 bases from V and 8 bases from J, with 14 bases between. From germline, CDR1 is MDHEN and CDR2 SYDVKM. Written as DNA, the CDR3 is TGTGCCAGCAGTTCGCCCGGCATAGGAGGCTACACCTTC. This sequence encodes CASSSPGIGGYTF.

CDR3: CASSIDIYSGNTIYF. The CDR3 nucleotides are TGCGCCAGCAGCATAGACATTTATTCTGGAAACACCATATATTTT. This chain uses TRBV5-1 with TRBJ1-3; no reliable D call. Per germline, CDR1 SGHRS and CDR2 YFSETQ. V dropped 4 bases and J dropped 1 base, with 12 bases sitting between them. This CDR3 is built from 15 residues.

V is TRBV2 and J is TRBJ2-2, with 11 bases that match TRBD1. V dropped 6 bases and J dropped 1; count of bases not matched to a gene: 4. The CDR3 contains 16 residues. Germline assignment: CDR1 SNHLY and CDR2 FYNNEI. The CDR3 DNA sequence: TGTGCCAGCAGGGACAGGGGGCGACTGAACACCGGGGAGCTGTTTTTT. The encoded protein is CASRDRGRLNTGELFF.

This chain uses TRBV7-2 with TRBJ1-1; no clear D gene. This CDR3 has 14 amino acids. CDR1 and CDR2 from the germline V gene are SGHTA and FQGNSA. The V end was cut by 0 bases, the J end by 2 bases, with 7 bases between. Written as DNA, the CDR3 is TGTGCCAGCAGCTTAGCGCACGTAAACACTGAAGCTTTCTTT. Translated, it gives CASSLAHVNTEAFF.

The chain couples TRBV5-6 to TRBJ1-2, with 11 bases lining up with TRBD1. Germline V gene data show CDR1 as SGHDT and CDR2 as YYEEEE. The V segment lost 2 bases and the J segment 4 bases; nucleotides outside the gene matches: 7. The CDR3 runs 16 residues. The DNA for the CDR3 is TGTGCCAGCAGCTTTTGGGACAGGGGGACGATCTATGGCTACACCTTC. Translation gives CASSFWDRGTIYGYTF. The full variable domain, in which reference TRBV5-6 and TRBJ1-2 provide the parts outside the CDR3, is DAGVTQSPTHLIKTRGQQVTLRCSPKSGHDTVSWYQQALGQGPQFIFQYYEEEERQRGNFPDRFSGHQFPNYSSELNVNALLLGDSALYLCASSFWDRGTIYGYTFGSGTRLTVV.

Concerning this clone itself: In the same sample, other DNA sequences code for this CDR3. This chain uses TRBV6-2 or TRBV6-3 with TRBJ1-6, with a weak D call TRBD1 (6 bases). This CDR3 comprises 15 residues. CDR1 is MNHEY and CDR2 is SVGEGT in the germline V gene. Trimming took off 6 bases at V and 1 base at J, with 10 bases between the two ends. The CDR3 here is CASSFRGSYNSPLHF. The CDR3 DNA reads as TGTGCCAGCAGCTTCAGGGGATCCTATAATTCACCCCTCCACTTT.

The chain is built from TRBV12-3 or TRBV12-4 and TRBJ1-4, with D hard to call. This CDR3 has 11 amino acids. V lost 6 bases, J lost 14 bases, and 13 bases lay in between. The CDR3 loop is CASSPHSHLFF. For the CDR3, the DNA is TGTGCCAGCAGCCCTCATAGCCATCTGTTTTTT.

This clone has just one count. The sample has other DNA sequences that encode this CDR3 too. This chain joins TRBV6-2 or TRBV6-3 and TRBJ2-7; no clear D gene. The V gene's germline CDR1 is MNHEY and CDR2 SVGEGT. Trimming pared 6 bases from V and 0 bases from J, leaving 6 bases between. CDR3 length: 12 residues. CDR3 sequence reads: CASSPSSYEQYF. In DNA form, the CDR3 reads TGTGCCAGCAGCCCCAGCTCCTACGAGCAGTACTTC.

The J gene is TRBJ1-1, the V gene TRBV7-2, with D maybe TRBD1 (6 bases). This CDR3 comprises 12 residues. Deletions cut 5 bases from V and 5 bases from J, with 9 bases between. Germline values: CDR1 SGHTA, CDR2 FQGNSA. In nucleotides, the CDR3 is TGTGCCAGCAGCGTCGGGACAACTGAAGCTTTCTTT. This translates into CASSVGTTEAFF. Full variable domain (remainder filled in from reference TRBV7-2 and TRBJ1-1): GAGVSQSPSNKVTEKGKDVELRCDPISGHTALYWYRQSLGQGLEFLIYFQGNSAPDKSGLPSDRFSAERTGGSVSTLTIQRTQQEDSAVYLCASSVGTTEAFFGQGTRLTVV.

In its sample, this clone was seen once. The chain couples TRBV29-1 to TRBJ1-4; D is undetermined. V lost 5 bases and J lost 7, with 14 bases in between. The CDR3 consists of 13 residues. Germline V gene sequence: CDR1 SQVTM, CDR2 ANQGSEA. The CDR3 reads CSVTGPEGEKLFF. The CDR3 coding sequence is TGCAGCGTTACGGGCCCGGAGGGTGAAAAACTGTTTTTT.

V gene TRBV19 combines with J gene TRBJ1-5, with a weak D call TRBD1 (5 bases). Trimming pared 5 bases from V and 4 bases from J, leaving 12 bases between. The germline gives CDR1 LNHDA, CDR2 SQIVND (reference sequence). The CDR3 length is 14 residues. The CDR3 DNA is TGTGCCAGTAGTTCGCTAACAGGTAATCAGCCCCAGCATTTT. Its protein is CASSSLTGNQPQHF.

The genes are TRBV7-6 and TRBJ2-1; D not certain. Between the trimmed V and J ends, which lost 7 bases and 2 bases, there was a span of 15 bases. The germline gives CDR1 SGHVS, CDR2 FNYEAQ. This CDR3 contains 15 residues. The CDR3 sequence is CASIPDPPAYNEQFF. In DNA form, the CDR3 reads TGTGCCAGCATCCCCGACCCACCAGCCTACAATGAGCAGTTCTTC.

This clone was seen a handful of times. The V gene is TRBV25-1, the J gene TRBJ1-5; D is uncertain. In germline, CDR1 is MGHDK, CDR2 SYGVNS. The V and J ends lost 4 bases and 5 bases respectively, with 9 bases between them. The CDR3 sequence is 13 residues long. The CDR3 nucleotides read TGTGCCAGCAGTGCCTATGAAGATCAGCCCCAGCATTTT. Its translation is CASSAYEDQPQHF.

The chain carries TRBV5-6 and TRBJ2-1, with D unclear. The CDR3 is 13 amino acids. Deletions cut 0 bases from V and 8 bases from J, with 9 bases between. Germline-derived CDR1 and CDR2 are SGHDT and YYEEEE. The CDR3 here is CASSLGSPDEQFF. CDR3 DNA sequence: TGTGCCAGCAGCTTGGGCAGCCCTGATGAGCAGTTCTTC. The full variable domain, in which reference TRBV5-6 and TRBJ2-1 provide the parts outside the CDR3, is DAGVTQSPTHLIKTRGQQVTLRCSPKSGHDTVSWYQQALGQGPQFIFQYYEEEERQRGNFPDRFSGHQFPNYSSELNVNALLLGDSALYLCASSLGSPDEQFFGPGTRLTVL.

This clone was detected a few times. The chain combines TRBV5-8 with TRBJ1-5; 7 positions match TRBD1. CDR3 length: 14 residues. Per the germline V gene, CDR1 is SGHTS and CDR2 is YDEGEE. With 4 bases clipped from V and 6 bases from J, the junction kept 7 bases outside the gene matches. As DNA, the CDR3 is TGTGCCAGCAGCGTGACAGGGACTACTCAGCCCCAGCATTTT. Translating gives CASSVTGTTQPQHF.

This sequence joins TRBV6-6 and TRBJ2-1; D gene uncertain. Trimming cost V 4 bases and J 6 bases, with 7 bases left between them. The CDR3 runs to 12 residues. Germline V gene sequence: CDR1 MNHNY, CDR2 SVGAGI (reference sequence). CDR3 nucleotide sequence: TGTGCCAGCAGTTCGACATCCAATGAGCAGTTCTTC. This gives the protein CASSSTSNEQFF.

The chain links TRBV3-1 (or the pseudogene TRBV3-2) to TRBJ2-3, with 12 bases matching TRBD2. Trimming at V came to 1 base and at J to 6 bases, leaving 8 bases not matched to a gene. CDR3 length: 17 amino acids. CDR1 is LGHDT and CDR2 is YNNKEL in the germline V gene (reference sequence). CDR3 sequence: CASSQVGGGTSGDTQYF. The CDR3, as DNA: TGTGCCAGCAGCCAAGTTGGAGGCGGGACTAGCGGGGATACGCAGTATTTT.

V is TRBV28 and J is TRBJ2-7; 7 bases align to TRBD2. The germline V gene encodes CDR1 MDHEN and CDR2 SYDVKM. V gave up 5 bases and J gave up 0 bases; unmatched junction bases: 16. The CDR3 has 18 amino acids. The CDR3 sequence is CASSPLGGGIGSSYEQYF. The CDR3 DNA follows: TGTGCCAGCAGTCCCCTGGGGGGGGGAATAGGTAGCTCCTACGAGCAGTACTTC. Combining the CDR3 with reference TRBV28 and TRBJ2-7 gives the whole variable domain DVKVTQSSRYLVKRTGEKVFLECVQDMDHENMFWYRQDPGLGLRLIYFSYDVKMKEKGDIPEGYSVSREKKERFSLILESASTNQTSMYLCASSPLGGGIGSSYEQYFGPGTRLTVT.

V gene TRBV5-1 combines with J gene TRBJ2-2; 7 bases are a match to TRBD2. Germline V lookup: CDR1 SGHRS, CDR2 YFSETQ. This CDR3 is built from 16 residues. V lost 4 bases and J lost 8; bases outside the gene matches: 14. CDR3 DNA sequence: TGCGCCAGCAGCCCTGGGACTACACCGGGCTCGGGGGAGCTGTTTTTT. It specifies CASSPGTTPGSGELFF.